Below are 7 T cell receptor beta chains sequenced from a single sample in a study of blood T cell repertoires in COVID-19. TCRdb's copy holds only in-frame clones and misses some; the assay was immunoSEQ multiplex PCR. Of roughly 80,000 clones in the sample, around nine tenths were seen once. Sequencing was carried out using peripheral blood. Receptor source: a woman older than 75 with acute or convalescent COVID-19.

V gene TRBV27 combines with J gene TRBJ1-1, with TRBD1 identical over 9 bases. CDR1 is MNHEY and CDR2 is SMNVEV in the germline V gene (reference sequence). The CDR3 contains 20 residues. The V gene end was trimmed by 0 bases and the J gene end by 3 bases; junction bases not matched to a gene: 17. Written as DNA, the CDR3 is TGTGCCAGCAGTTTATCTAACAGGGGGCGCAGGGCGATCTGGGACACTGAAGCTTTCTTT. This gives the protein CASSLSNRGRRAIWDTEAFF.

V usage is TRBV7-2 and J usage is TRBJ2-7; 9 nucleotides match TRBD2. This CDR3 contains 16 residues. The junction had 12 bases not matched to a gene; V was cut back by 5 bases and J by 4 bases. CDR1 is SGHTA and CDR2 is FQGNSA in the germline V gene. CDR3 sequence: CASSRGGGPWVYEQYF. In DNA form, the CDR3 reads TGTGCCAGCAGCCGCGGGGGGGGCCCGTGGGTGTACGAGCAGTACTTC.

The CDR3 DNA follows: TGTGCCTGGACCCCGGTCGGGAGGCCCCGTTCCTACGAGCAGTACTTC. Its translation is CAWTPVGRPRSYEQYF. The V call is TRBV30, the J call TRBJ2-7; TRBD2 matches 7 bases. CDR3 length: 16 amino acids. The germline V gene encodes CDR1 GTSNPN and CDR2 SVGIG (reference sequence). The trim removed 4 bases at V and 1 base at J, leaving 13 bases unmatched.

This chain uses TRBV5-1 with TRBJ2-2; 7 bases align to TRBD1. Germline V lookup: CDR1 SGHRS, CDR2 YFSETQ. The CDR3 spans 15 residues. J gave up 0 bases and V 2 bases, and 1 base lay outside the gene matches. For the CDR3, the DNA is TGCGCCAGCAGCTTAGACAGGGCGAACACCGGGGAGCTGTTTTTT. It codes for CASSLDRANTGELFF.

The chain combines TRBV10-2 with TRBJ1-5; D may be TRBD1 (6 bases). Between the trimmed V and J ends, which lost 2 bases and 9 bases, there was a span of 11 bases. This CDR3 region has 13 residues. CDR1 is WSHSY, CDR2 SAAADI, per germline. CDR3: CASSERGGGPQHF. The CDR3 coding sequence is TGCGCCAGCAGTGAGAGGGGGGGTGGGCCCCAGCATTTT.

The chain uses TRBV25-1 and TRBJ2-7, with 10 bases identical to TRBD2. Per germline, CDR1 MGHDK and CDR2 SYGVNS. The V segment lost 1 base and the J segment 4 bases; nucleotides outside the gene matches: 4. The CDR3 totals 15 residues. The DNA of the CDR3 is TGTGCCAGCAGTGAATTGGCTAGCGGGAGTTACGAGCAGTACTTC. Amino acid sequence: CASSELASGSYEQYF.

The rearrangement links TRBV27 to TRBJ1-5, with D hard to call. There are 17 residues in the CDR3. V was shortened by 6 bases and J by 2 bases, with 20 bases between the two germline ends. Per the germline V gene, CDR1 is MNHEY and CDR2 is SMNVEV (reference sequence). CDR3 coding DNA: TGTGCCAGCAGCGCCGGGGTTGGGGTTAGTGGCAATCAGCCCCAGCATTTT. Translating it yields CASSAGVGVSGNQPQHF.